The 26 T cell receptor beta chains below all came from one sample that was sequenced in a study of T-cell reconstitution after alpha-beta-depleted transplantation in children. A TCRbeta library incorporating unique molecular identifiers was prepared. TCRdb fed the PCR reads into MiXCR, producing one record per CDR3 protein. The table lists about 47,000 distinct CDR3 sequences, 40% to 60% of them singletons. Specimen: peripheral blood, collected before TCRalphabeta/CD19-depleted stem cell transplant. These receptors were collected from a boy less than two years old with SCID, due to receive a stem cell transplant.

The J gene is TRBJ1-1, the V gene TRBV28; no clear D gene. Trimming cost V 8 bases and J 11 bases, with 15 bases left between them. The CDR3 extends over 11 amino acids. Germline V CDR1 and CDR2: MDHEN, SYDVKM. CDR3 DNA: TGTGCCAGCGGTAGCTATTTACGGGCTTTCTTT. This sequence encodes CASGSYLRAFF.

The V call is TRBV7-6, the J call TRBJ2-3; 12 bases are shared with TRBD2. CDR3 length: 16 residues. The V and J ends lost 5 bases and 3 bases, in that order; junction bases with no gene match: 6. CDR1 and CDR2 from the germline V gene are SGHVS and FNYEAQ. The CDR3 DNA sequence: TGTGCCAGCAGCGCACTAGCGGGGGGCCTAACAGATACGCAGTATTTT. This sequence encodes CASSALAGGLTDTQYF.

This clonotype was counted many times. V and J are TRBV6-1 and TRBJ1-1, with D perhaps TRBD1 (5 bases). The CDR3 is 13 residues long. Germline V gene lookup returns CDR1 MNHNS and CDR2 SASEGT. Trimming cost V 8 bases and J 4 bases, with 14 bases left between them. The CDR3 protein is CASSGSGTTEAFF. Written as DNA, the CDR3 is TGTGCCAGCTCAGGGTCAGGGACCACTGAAGCTTTCTTT.

The CDR3 nucleotides read TGTGCCAGCACCAACCCAGGCGACTATAGCAATCAGCCCCAGCATTTT. Translating it yields CASTNPGDYSNQPQHF. The chain is built from TRBV19 and TRBJ1-5; D uncertain. The CDR3 covers 16 residues. The V end was cut by 9 bases, the J end by 0 bases, with 18 bases between. Per germline, CDR1 LNHDA and CDR2 SQIVND (reference sequence).

The rearrangement joins TRBV7-9 to TRBJ2-3; 8 bases line up with TRBD2. The length of the CDR3 is 17 residues. In germline, CDR1 is SEHNR, CDR2 FQNEAQ (reference sequence). V was pared by 4 bases and J by 3 bases, with 12 bases of the junction left unmatched. The CDR3 nucleotides read TGTGCCAGCAGCTATGGGGGGTCGGGACTAGTGACAGATACGCAGTATTTT. Its protein is CASSYGGSGLVTDTQYF.

The chain joins TRBV7-9 to TRBJ1-3; 7 bases align to TRBD1. The CDR3 contains 16 residues. Germline lookup yields CDR1 SEHNR and CDR2 FQNEAQ (reference sequence). V lost 5 bases to trimming and J lost 3 bases; unmatched junction nucleotides: 10. CDR3 sequence: CASSLGQLDFGNTIYF. The CDR3 DNA sequence: TGTGCCAGCAGCCTGGGACAGCTAGACTTTGGAAACACCATATATTTT.

As to this clonotype: No conserved phenylalanine or tryptophan ends this CDR3, so it is likely a read error. The chain recombines TRBV7-9 with TRBJ2-1, with TRBD1 as a possible D gene (6 bases). Trimming took off 4 bases at V and 6 bases at J, with 22 bases between the two ends. The CDR3 is 17 residues long. The germline V gene has CDR1 SEHNR and CDR2 FQNEAQ (reference sequence). Here the CDR3 DNA reads TGTGCCAGCAGCTCAAGAAACCGGGACATGAAGGTCAATGAGCAGTTCTAC. Its protein product is CASSSRNRDMKVNEQFY.

This clonotype was counted a few times. The chain combines TRBV20-1 with TRBJ2-4; a weak D match, TRBD2 (6 bases). With 3 bases removed from V and 7 bases from J, the gap between germline ends came to 7 bases. The CDR3 spans 11 residues. CDR1 and CDR2 from the germline V gene are DFQATT and SNEGSKA (reference sequence). This chain's CDR3 is CSASAGNIQYF. Written as DNA, the CDR3 is TGCAGTGCTAGCGCGGGGAACATTCAGTACTTC.

This clonotype showed up just a few times. The CDR3 bases are TGTGCCAGCAGCTTCGGCTATGGCTACACCTTC. Its translation is CASSFGYGYTF. J is TRBJ1-2 and V is TRBV11-2; the D is unclear. Trimming stripped 3 bases from V and 4 bases from J, with 3 bases between. Germline CDR1 SGHAT, CDR2 FQNNGV. The CDR3 has 11 residues.

The rearrangement joins TRBV20-1 to TRBJ2-2, with D possibly matching TRBD2 (6 bases). Trimming removed 3 bases from V and 2 bases from J, with 10 bases in between. This CDR3 is built from 14 residues. The germline gives CDR1 DFQATT, CDR2 SNEGSKA (reference sequence). CDR3 loop: CSASAGRNTGELFF. CDR3 nucleotides: TGCAGTGCTAGCGCGGGGAGAAACACCGGGGAGCTGTTTTTT.

This clonotype was seen ten or more times. This chain links TRBV7-2 with TRBJ2-5, with 8 bases identical to TRBD1. V gave up 5 bases and J gave up 4 bases; unmatched junction bases: 6. This CDR3 region has 14 residues. CDR1 is SGHTA, CDR2 FQGNSA, per germline. The CDR3: CASSPDRAGETQYF. The CDR3 DNA reads as TGTGCCAGCAGCCCGGACAGGGCTGGAGAGACCCAGTACTTC.

The V call is TRBV6-6, the J call TRBJ2-1; D gene uncertain. Germline V CDR1 and CDR2: MNHNY, SVGAGI (reference sequence). V was trimmed by 6 bases and J by 6 bases, leaving 6 bases between them. This CDR3 is 11 amino acids long. CDR3 nucleotide sequence: TGTGCCAGCAGGCACTCCAATGAGCAGTTCTTC. It encodes CASRHSNEQFF.

The V and J genes are TRBV5-1 and TRBJ2-1; D possibly corresponds to TRBD2 (6 bases). Trimming cost V 9 bases and J 0 bases, with 16 bases left between them. The CDR3 is made up of 15 amino acids. CDR1 and CDR2 from the germline V gene are SGHRS and YFSETQ. The DNA for the CDR3 is TGCGCCACATCTCCCGGGACTCACTCCTACAATGAGCAGTTCTTC. The encoded protein is CATSPGTHSYNEQFF.

The rearrangement joins TRBV3-1 to TRBJ2-7, with D perhaps matching TRBD1 or TRBD2 (6 bases each). Trimming shortened V by 1 base and J by 5 bases, and 15 bases separated the two germline ends. The CDR3 covers 15 residues. From germline, CDR1 is LGHDT and CDR2 YNNKEL (reference sequence). The CDR3 protein is CASSQALIRGHEQYF. DNA of the CDR3: TGTGCCAGCAGCCAAGCCCTGATCCGGGGGCACGAGCAGTACTTC.

The chain uses TRBV5-1 and TRBJ1-2, with unresolved D. Germline CDR1 reads SGHRS; CDR2 reads YFSETQ. The CDR3 runs 13 residues. V dropped 4 bases and J dropped 3 bases, with 10 bases sitting between them. This CDR3 is CASSGGRDYGYTF. The CDR3, as DNA: TGCGCCAGCAGCGGTGGACGGGACTATGGCTACACCTTC. The full variable domain, with the rest looked up from reference TRBV5-1 and TRBJ1-2, is KAGVTQTPRYLIKTRGQQVTLSCSPISGHRSVSWYQQTPGQGLQFLFEYFSETQRNKGNFPGRFSGRQFSNSRSEMNVSTLELGDSALYLCASSGGRDYGYTFGSGTRLTVV.

This sequence joins TRBV20-1 and TRBJ1-4, with TRBD1 identical over 7 bases. CDR1 and CDR2 from the germline V gene are DFQATT and SNEGSKA (reference sequence). V trimming: 6 bases; J trimming: 15 bases; junction bases outside the gene matches: 16. The CDR3 extends over 13 amino acids. CDR3 sequence reads: CSANDRVAAGLFF. CDR3 in DNA: TGCAGTGCGAACGACAGGGTCGCGGCTGGTTTGTTTTTT.

The chain links TRBV25-1 to TRBJ2-7, with 8 bases that match TRBD2. CDR3 size: 15 residues. With V trimmed by 4 bases and J by 0 bases, 5 bases remained unmatched. Germline values: CDR1 MGHDK, CDR2 SYGVNS. CDR3 coding DNA: TGTGCCAGCAGTGGGGCGGGGGGTCTCTCCTACGAGCAGTACTTC. The encoded protein is CASSGAGGLSYEQYF.

In its sample, this clonotype is medium-sized. The chain has TRBV6-6 and TRBJ2-3; perhaps TRBD2 as D (7 bases). CDR1 and CDR2 (germline): MNHNY, SVGAGI (reference sequence). V gave up 2 bases and J gave up 3 bases, with 12 bases separating them. The length of the CDR3 is 15 residues. The CDR3 DNA sequence: TGTGCCAGCAGTTACGCAGGGGAGGGGACAGATACGCAGTATTTT. This translates into CASSYAGEGTDTQYF.

The chain recombines TRBV6-1 with TRBJ1-3; no reliable D call. V was pared by 6 bases and J by 7 bases, with 16 bases between. This CDR3 comprises 14 residues. Germline V lookup: CDR1 MNHNS, CDR2 SASEGT. CDR3 nucleotides: TGTGCCAGCAGCCGGGGAGAGACGGCGAACACCATATATTTT. It yields the protein CASSRGETANTIYF.

The chain links TRBV20-1 to TRBJ2-2, with 8 bases that match TRBD2. This CDR3 is 14 amino acids long. J was trimmed by 3 bases and V by 6 bases; bases with no gene match: 6. CDR1 and CDR2 from the germline V gene are DFQATT and SNEGSKA (reference sequence). The CDR3 DNA sequence: TGCAGTGCCGCGCGGGGGGCCGACACCGGGGAGCTGTTTTTT. Translated, it gives CSAARGADTGELFF.

This clonotype was detected a few times. J is TRBJ1-6 and V is TRBV15, with D hard to call. V was clipped by 1 base and J by 13 bases, with 8 bases between them. This CDR3 is built from 12 residues. CDR1 LNHNV and CDR2 YYDKDF come from the germline V gene (reference sequence). Written as DNA, the CDR3 is TGTGCCACCAGCAGAGCCACGGGTCCCCTCCACTTT. Amino acids: CATSRATGPLHF.

The rearrangement links TRBV19 to TRBJ1-5, with 8 bases fitting TRBD1. Trimming at V came to 6 bases and at J to 2 bases, leaving 9 bases not matched to a gene. The germline gives CDR1 LNHDA, CDR2 SQIVND (reference sequence). CDR3 length: 16 amino acids. CDR3 loop: CASSHRETGGNQPQHF. Written as DNA, the CDR3 is TGTGCCAGTAGCCACCGCGAGACAGGGGGCAATCAGCCCCAGCATTTT.

The V gene is TRBV9, the J gene TRBJ2-7; D may correspond to TRBD1 or TRBD2 (5 bases each). The CDR3 totals 14 residues. Trimming took off 4 bases at V and 0 bases at J, with 11 bases between the two ends. The V gene's germline CDR1 is SGDLS and CDR2 YYNGEE. As DNA, the CDR3 is TGTGCCAGCAGCCCGGGGCATAGCTCCTACGAGCAGTACTTC. Translating gives CASSPGHSSYEQYF.

The genes are TRBV4-1 and TRBJ2-1, with D maybe TRBD2 (6 bases). The CDR3 has 17 residues. V lost 4 bases and J lost 4, with 20 bases in between. Germline CDR1 is MGHRA and CDR2 is YSYEKL. For the CDR3, the DNA is TGCGCCAGCAGCCCCCTTGGGACCGAGGGACTTTACAATGAGCAGTTCTTC. Translating it yields CASSPLGTEGLYNEQFF.

Only a few counts were recorded for this clonotype. This chain links TRBV2 with TRBJ2-7, with D possibly TRBD2 on 6 matching bases. Germline V lookup: CDR1 SNHLY, CDR2 FYNNEI. V was cut by 6 bases and J by 7 bases, with 19 bases left in between. CDR3 length: 14 residues. CDR3 region: CASSTGLFLGEQYF. The CDR3 coding sequence is TGTGCCAGCAGCACGGGACTCTTCTTGGGGGAGCAGTACTTC.

The rearrangement joins TRBV7-2 to TRBJ2-3; D remains unclear. The CDR3 has 14 amino acids. Looked up from germline, CDR1 is SGHTA and CDR2 is FQGNSA. Between the trimmed V and J ends, which lost 5 bases and 1 base, there was a span of 10 bases. CDR3 region: CASSPVGGTDTQYF. CDR3 DNA: TGTGCCAGCAGCCCGGTCGGAGGCACAGATACGCAGTATTTT. The whole variable domain, filled in from reference TRBV7-2 and TRBJ2-3, reads GAGVSQSPSNKVTEKGKDVELRCDPISGHTALYWYRQSLGQGLEFLIYFQGNSAPDKSGLPSDRFSAERTGGSVSTLTIQRTQQEDSAVYLCASSPVGGTDTQYFGPGTRLTVL.